One and the same sample provided the 15 T cell receptor beta chains below, sequenced in a study of shared clonotypes between healthy human individuals. Sequencing was performed with immunoSEQ multiplex PCR; in TCRdb, only in-frame clones are kept and a portion is missing. The sample includes some 2.4 million clones, more than 85% seen only once; the top ten take about 0.34%. Sequenced material: naive CD4+ T cells from PBMCs. Subset given: CD45RA+ positively selected. These receptors were obtained from a man younger than 35 in good health. Some clones in this sample may be carry-over from other donors' samples.

The rearrangement uses TRBV9 and TRBJ2-7; TRBD2 agrees at 12 bases. This CDR3 region has 15 residues. The junction had 7 bases not matched to a gene; V was cut back by 3 bases and J by 6 bases. Per germline, CDR1 SGDLS and CDR2 YYNGEE. In DNA, the CDR3 is TGTGCCAGCAGCGCAGCTAGCGGGAGGGATCGCGAGCAGTACTTC. Translated: CASSAASGRDREQYF. Complete variable domain (other parts from reference TRBV9 and TRBJ2-7): DSGVTQTPKHLITATGQRVTLRCSPRSGDLSVYWYQQSLDQGLQFLIQYYNGEERAKGNILERFSAQQFPDLHSELNLSSLELGDSALYFCASSAASGRDREQYFGPGTRLTVT.

This clone was seen a single time. The chain recombines TRBV10-3 with TRBJ2-5; D call uncertain. The V and J ends lost 5 bases and 4 bases respectively, with 8 bases between them. CDR3 size: 12 residues. The germline V gene encodes CDR1 ENHRY and CDR2 SYGVKD. CDR3 protein: CAISLTRETQYF. For the CDR3, the DNA is TGTGCCATCAGTCTAACTCGAGAGACCCAGTACTTC.

This rearrangement joins TRBV5-1 to TRBJ1-5; D may be TRBD1 (5 bases). Germline CDR1 reads SGHRS; CDR2 reads YFSETQ. V was cut by 4 bases and J by 3 bases, with 8 bases left in between. The CDR3 is 13 amino acids. The DNA for the CDR3 is TGCGCCAGCAGCGAGGGGACCAATCAGCCCCAGCATTTT. Its translation is CASSEGTNQPQHF.

This chain links TRBV27 with TRBJ2-5, with D possibly TRBD1 on 6 matching bases. The J call may be in error: the DNA end matches TRBJ2-7 better. The V gene's germline CDR1 is MNHEY and CDR2 SMNVEV (reference sequence). CDR3 size: 14 residues. CDR3 residues: CASRRQALHYEQYF. CDR3 coding DNA: TGTGCCAGCAGGAGACAGGCCCTCCACTACGAGCAGTACTTC.

This clone was counted a few times. V gene TRBV2 combines with J gene TRBJ1-1, with no clear D. The germline V and J ends were trimmed by 6 bases and 4 bases, with 12 bases remaining between them. The germline V gene has CDR1 SNHLY and CDR2 FYNNEI. The CDR3 totals 13 residues. The DNA for the CDR3 is TGTGCCAGCAGCTTGCCTTCCCCCACTGAAGCTTTCTTT. Translation: CASSLPSPTEAFF.

This chain joins TRBV11-2 and TRBJ1-6; D unresolved. Germline CDR1 SGHAT, CDR2 FQNNGV. The V end lost 0 bases, the J end lost 10 bases, and 10 bases lay between the germline ends. This CDR3 comprises 14 residues. DNA of the CDR3: TGTGCCAGCAGCTTAGAATGGGCAGACTCACCCCTCCACTTT. As protein: CASSLEWADSPLHF.

This clone was found once. This chain uses TRBV7-3 with TRBJ2-7; 8 nucleotides line up with TRBD1. CDR1 is SGHTA, CDR2 FQGTGA, per germline. The trim removed 8 bases at V and 0 bases at J, leaving 3 bases unmatched. CDR3 length equals 13 residues. The CDR3 DNA reads as TGTGCCAGCGCTGGGACAGGCTCCTACGAGCAGTACTTC. Translating it yields CASAGTGSYEQYF. The entire variable domain, with the rest obtained from reference TRBV7-3 and TRBJ2-7, is as follows: GAGVSQTPSNKVTEKGKYVELRCDPISGHTALYWYRQSLGQGPEFLIYFQGTGAADDSGLPNDRFFAVRPEGSVSTLKIQRTERGDSAVYLCASAGTGSYEQYFGPGTRLTVT.

The chain couples TRBV28 to TRBJ1-2; no firm D call. The V and J ends lost 8 bases and 0 bases respectively, with 7 bases between them. Germline loops: CDR1 MDHEN, CDR2 SYDVKM. This CDR3 has 12 residues. This chain's CDR3 is CASVRPNYGYTF. CDR3 coding DNA: TGTGCCAGCGTCAGACCTAACTATGGCTACACCTTC.

On this clone itself: Other DNA sequences of this sample code for an identical CDR3. The chain is built from TRBV9 and TRBJ2-7; TRBD1 agrees at 7 bases. V shed 2 bases, J shed 2 bases, and the junction held 10 bases outside the gene matches. The CDR3 contains 16 residues. Germline V gives CDR1 SGDLS, CDR2 YYNGEE. CDR3 sequence: CASSVGLGDSPYEQYF. The CDR3 coding sequence is TGTGCCAGCAGCGTTGGTCTCGGGGACAGTCCCTACGAGCAGTACTTC.

The chain joins TRBV7-2 to TRBJ1-2; D remains unclear. This CDR3 comprises 17 residues. Germline-derived CDR1 and CDR2 are SGHTA and FQGNSA. V was shortened by 5 bases and J by 4 bases, with 23 bases between the two germline ends. Here the CDR3 reads CASSTQVLARPFYGYTF. CDR3 in DNA: TGTGCCAGCAGCACCCAGGTTTTGGCAAGACCCTTCTATGGCTACACCTTC.

The rearrangement joins TRBV9 to TRBJ2-1, with TRBD1 matching 7 bases. CDR1 is SGDLS and CDR2 is YYNGEE in the germline V gene. J was trimmed by 2 bases and V by 0 bases; bases with no gene match: 2. The CDR3 has 15 amino acids. The CDR3 DNA reads as TGTGCCAGCAGCGTAGAGGGGGCCACCTACAATGAGCAGTTCTTC. It codes for CASSVEGATYNEQFF.

The V and J genes are TRBV7-2 and TRBJ1-3; a weak D match, TRBD1 (5 bases). The V end was cut by 4 bases, the J end by 12 bases, with 16 bases between. Germline values: CDR1 SGHTA, CDR2 FQGNSA. The CDR3 spans 13 residues. The CDR3 DNA is TGTGCCAGCAGCTCCACCCCGACAGCTCGCATATATTTT. Its protein product is CASSSTPTARIYF.

J is TRBJ2-3 and V is TRBV5-1; no firm D call. The CDR3 totals 15 residues. Germline values: CDR1 SGHRS, CDR2 YFSETQ. V shed 5 bases and J shed 4 bases, with 17 bases lying between them. CDR3 nucleotides: TGCGCCAGCAGTACAAGGCCTCTGAATGCAGATACGCAGTATTTT. It specifies CASSTRPLNADTQYF. The full variable domain, with the rest looked up from reference TRBV5-1 and TRBJ2-3, is KAGVTQTPRYLIKTRGQQVTLSCSPISGHRSVSWYQQTPGQGLQFLFEYFSETQRNKGNFPGRFSGRQFSNSRSEMNVSTLELGDSALYLCASSTRPLNADTQYFGPGTRLTVL.

V usage is TRBV5-4 and J usage is TRBJ1-6; possible D gene TRBD1, 5 bases. This CDR3 is 13 amino acids long. Germline CDR1 is SGHNT and CDR2 is YYREEE (reference sequence). The V end lost 4 bases, the J end lost 7 bases, and 9 bases lay between the germline ends. In nucleotides, the CDR3 is TGTGCCAGCAGCCTAGACAGCAATTCACCCCTCCACTTT. Translating it yields CASSLDSNSPLHF.

The chain links TRBV27 to TRBJ1-2, with 9 bases lining up with TRBD1. The germline V gene encodes CDR1 MNHEY and CDR2 SMNVEV (reference sequence). The CDR3 length is 11 residues. Trimming took 9 bases from V and 8 from J; bases not matched to a gene: 4. CDR3 residues: CASSTGGGYTF. DNA for the CDR3: TGTGCCAGTTCTACAGGGGGCGGCTACACCTTC.